What follows are 16 T cell receptor beta chains derived from one specimen sequenced in a study of control samples from healthy donors and cancer patients. Here immunoSEQ multiplex PCR was the method, and the copy in TCRdb shows in-frame clones only, minus some. This sample has around 150,000 clones, with about nine tenths found just once. Sequenced sample: blood. These receptors all come from a man aged 25 to 40 in good health.

V is TRBV5-1 and J is TRBJ2-3; D might be TRBD2 (5 bases). The CDR3 runs to 17 residues. V lost 4 bases to trimming and J lost 2 bases, with 20 bases between them. Germline V CDR1 and CDR2: SGHRS, YFSETQ. The CDR3 loop is CASSTPVSGASTDTQYF. As DNA, the CDR3 is TGCGCCAGCAGCACCCCGGTCAGCGGAGCATCCACAGATACGCAGTATTTT.

The DNA for the CDR3 is TGTGCCAGCAGCGGGCTTCGAAGCTCCTACAATGAGCAGTTCTTC. Its translation is CASSGLRSSYNEQFF. The chain couples TRBV9 to TRBJ2-1, with D uncertain. V lost 3 bases to trimming and J lost 0 bases, with 10 bases between them. This CDR3 contains 15 residues. CDR1 SGDLS and CDR2 YYNGEE come from the germline V gene.

The V call is TRBV2, the J call TRBJ1-3; no definite D call. Trimming removed 10 bases at V and 0 bases at J, with 10 bases between. This CDR3 region has 13 residues. Germline V gene data show CDR1 as SNHLY and CDR2 as FYNNEI. The CDR3 is CANLQSSGNTIYF. CDR3 DNA sequence: TGTGCCAACCTACAGAGCTCTGGAAACACCATATATTTT.

V usage is TRBV19 and J usage is TRBJ1-1; the D is unclear. Trimming left V 0 bases short and J 0 bases short, with 2 bases between. This CDR3 has 13 residues. The germline gives CDR1 LNHDA, CDR2 SQIVND (reference sequence). CDR3 sequence reads: CASSIDMNTEAFF. The CDR3 DNA follows: TGTGCCAGTAGTATAGATATGAACACTGAAGCTTTCTTT.

The CDR3 nucleotides are TGTGCCAGCACATGGACCGGGGGGAATCAGCCCCAGCATTTT. This encodes CASTWTGGNQPQHF. The chain employs TRBV2 and TRBJ1-5; perhaps TRBD1 as D (5 bases). CDR3 size: 14 residues. The germline V and J ends were trimmed by 7 bases and 4 bases, with 14 bases remaining between them. The germline gives CDR1 SNHLY, CDR2 FYNNEI.

The gene calls are TRBV5-6 and TRBJ2-7, with TRBD1 matching 7 bases. Germline V gene data show CDR1 as SGHDT and CDR2 as YYEEEE. There are 14 residues in the CDR3. V was clipped by 0 bases and J by 6 bases; unmatched bases: 6. The CDR3 nucleotides are TGTGCCAGCAGCTTGGTTGGGACAGCCGTCGAGCAGTACTTC. Translation: CASSLVGTAVEQYF.

This clone came up once. Other nucleotide sequences in the sample specify the same CDR3. The chain joins TRBV15 to TRBJ2-2; tentative D call: TRBD1 (6 bases). The CDR3 has 15 amino acids. CDR1 is LNHNV and CDR2 is YYDKDF in the germline V gene (reference sequence). The germline V and J ends were trimmed by 0 bases and 6 bases, with 11 bases remaining between them. The CDR3 region is CATSRDVGGAGELFF. As DNA, the CDR3 is TGTGCCACCAGCAGAGATGTAGGGGGTGCCGGGGAGCTGTTTTTT.

The chain joins TRBV11-3 to TRBJ2-1; D is possibly TRBD1 (6 bases). There are 14 residues in the CDR3. Germline V gene sequence: CDR1 SGHNT, CDR2 YENEEA. The germline V and J ends were trimmed by 2 bases and 1 base, with 6 bases remaining between them. CDR3: CASSLQGSYNEQFF. The CDR3 bases are TGTGCCAGCAGCTTACAGGGGTCCTACAATGAGCAGTTCTTC.

CDR3 DNA sequence: TGTGCCAGCAGTGAATTCGGGGGGGACTCCTACGAGCAGTACTTC. Translation: CASSEFGGDSYEQYF. The chain is built from TRBV2 and TRBJ2-7; 8 nucleotides match TRBD2. Trimming took 2 bases from V and 0 from J; bases not matched to a gene: 3. The germline V gene encodes CDR1 SNHLY and CDR2 FYNNEI. This CDR3 comprises 15 residues.

This chain joins TRBV2 and TRBJ2-1; 10 positions match TRBD1. CDR1 is SNHLY, CDR2 FYNNEI, per germline. The CDR3 has 14 residues. CDR3 sequence (DNA): TGTTCCTCAAGACAGGACAGGGGGTACAATGAGCAGTTCTTC. This encodes CSSRQDRGYNEQFF.

The chain carries TRBV9 and TRBJ1-5; D not resolved. V was pared by 0 bases and J by 4 bases, with 11 bases between. The V gene's germline CDR1 is SGDLS and CDR2 YYNGEE. The CDR3 runs to 15 residues. The CDR3 reads CASSVGGGVNQPQHF. The CDR3 nucleotides read TGTGCCAGCAGCGTAGGAGGTGGCGTGAATCAGCCCCAGCATTTT.

This chain connects TRBV24-1 to TRBJ1-1, with a tentative D call TRBD1 (6 bases). Germline CDR1 is KGHDR and CDR2 is SFDVKD. The CDR3 covers 15 residues. The V gene lost 7 bases and the J gene lost 3 bases, with 17 bases spanning the gap. The CDR3 is CATRPGGAGDTEAFF. The CDR3 coding sequence is TGTGCCACCAGGCCTGGGGGGGCAGGGGACACTGAAGCTTTCTTT.

The rearrangement links TRBV9 to TRBJ2-1, with TRBD2 matching over 7 bases. This CDR3 contains 15 residues. Germline V gene data show CDR1 as SGDLS and CDR2 as YYNGEE. J was trimmed by 9 bases and V by 0 bases; bases with no gene match: 9. The CDR3 loop is CASSVGPGGASEQFF. CDR3 DNA sequence: TGTGCCAGCAGCGTAGGTCCGGGAGGAGCGAGTGAGCAGTTCTTC. Together with reference TRBV9 and TRBJ2-1, the CDR3 gives the full variable domain: DSGVTQTPKHLITATGQRVTLRCSPRSGDLSVYWYQQSLDQGLQFLIQYYNGEERAKGNILERFSAQQFPDLHSELNLSSLELGDSALYFCASSVGPGGASEQFFGPGTRLTVL.

The gene calls are TRBV9 and TRBJ2-2; TRBD2 matches 12 bases. Unmatched junction bases numbered 5, after V lost 4 bases and J lost 4 bases. The CDR3 sequence is 16 residues long. Germline V gene sequence: CDR1 SGDLS, CDR2 YYNGEE. CDR3: CASSPTSGSATGELFF. DNA of the CDR3: TGTGCCAGCAGCCCGACTAGCGGGAGTGCCACCGGGGAGCTGTTTTTT.

The chain combines TRBV4-1 with TRBJ2-2; 14 bases are shared with TRBD2. Looked up from germline, CDR1 is MGHRA and CDR2 is YSYEKL. CDR3 length: 20 residues. V lost 1 base, J lost 0 bases, and 7 bases stayed unmatched. The CDR3: CASSQARTSGGWTNTGELFF. In nucleotides, the CDR3 is TGCGCCAGCAGCCAAGCGAGGACTAGCGGGGGGTGGACGAACACCGGGGAGCTGTTTTTT.

This chain connects TRBV5-1 to TRBJ1-6; the D gene is possibly TRBD1 (5 bases). The CDR3 is made up of 14 amino acids. The germline CDR1 and CDR2 sequences are SGHRS and YFSETQ. V was cut by 5 bases and J by 9 bases, with 15 bases left in between. CDR3 DNA: TGCGCCAGCAGTATCCGGGGGTTACCTTCACCCCTCCACTTT. Translated, it gives CASSIRGLPSPLHF.